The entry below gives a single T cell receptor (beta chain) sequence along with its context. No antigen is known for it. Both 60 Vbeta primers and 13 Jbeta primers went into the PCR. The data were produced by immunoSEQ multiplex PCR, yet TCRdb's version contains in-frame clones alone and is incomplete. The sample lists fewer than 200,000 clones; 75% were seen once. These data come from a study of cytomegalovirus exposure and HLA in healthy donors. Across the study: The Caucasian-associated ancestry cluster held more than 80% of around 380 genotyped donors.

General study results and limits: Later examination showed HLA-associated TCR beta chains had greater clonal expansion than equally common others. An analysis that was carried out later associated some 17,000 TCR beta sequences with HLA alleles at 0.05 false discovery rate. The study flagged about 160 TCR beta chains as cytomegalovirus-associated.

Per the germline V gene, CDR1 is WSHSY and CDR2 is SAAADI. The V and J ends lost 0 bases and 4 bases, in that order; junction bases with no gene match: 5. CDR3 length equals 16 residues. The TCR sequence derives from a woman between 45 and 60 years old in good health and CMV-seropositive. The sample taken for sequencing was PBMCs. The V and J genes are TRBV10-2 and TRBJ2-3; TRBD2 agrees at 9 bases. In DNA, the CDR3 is TGCGCCAGCAGTGAGTCGAGCGGGGGGTTGTCAGATACGCAGTATTTT. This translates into CASSESSGGLSDTQYF.